The clone carrying this T cell receptor (beta chain) was observed at least ten times. Using unique molecular identifiers, the investigators prepared the TCRbeta library. TCRdb re-called the PCR reads with MiXCR, one entry per CDR3 protein. The sample has roughly 98,000 distinct CDR3 sequences, 15% to 17% seen once; the top ten hold about 19%. This sample was included in a study of T-cell reconstitution after alpha-beta-depleted transplantation in children. The CDR3 spans 14 residues. V was cut by 9 bases and J by 0 bases, with 13 bases left in between. This chain connects TRBV12-3 or TRBV12-4 to TRBJ2-3, with D possibly TRBD1 on 6 matching bases. Specimen: PBMCs, mostly from graft donor cells, collected 180 days after TCRalphabeta/CD19-depleted stem cell transplant. The sequence came from a male patient aged 2 to 9 who had a stem cell transplant for acute lymphoblastic leukemia, so the T cells may come from the graft donor. The CDR3 sequence: CASDRLLSTDTQYF. The CDR3 nucleotides are TGTGCCAGTGACAGGCTCCTGAGCACAGATACGCAGTATTTT.